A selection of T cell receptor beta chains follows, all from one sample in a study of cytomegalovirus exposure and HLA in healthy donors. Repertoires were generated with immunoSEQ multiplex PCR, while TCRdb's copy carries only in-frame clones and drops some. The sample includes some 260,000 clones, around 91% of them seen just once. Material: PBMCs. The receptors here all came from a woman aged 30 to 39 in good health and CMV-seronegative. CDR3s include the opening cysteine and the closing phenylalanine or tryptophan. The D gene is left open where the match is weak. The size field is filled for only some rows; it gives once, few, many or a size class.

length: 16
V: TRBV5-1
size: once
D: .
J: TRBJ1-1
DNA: TGCGCCAGCAGCTCTCAGGGGAGGAGAGCGAACACTGAAGCTTTCTTT
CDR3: CASSSQGRRANTEAFF

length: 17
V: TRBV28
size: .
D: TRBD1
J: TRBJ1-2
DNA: TGTGCCAGCAGTTTATCAGCTCCAGGGGGGTTTAATAAAGGCTACACCTTC
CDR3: CASSLSAPGGFNKGYTF

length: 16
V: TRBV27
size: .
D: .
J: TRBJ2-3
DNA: TGTGCCAGCAGTTTATCTGACAGGTCCCGCACAGATACGCAGTATTTT
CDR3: CASSLSDRSRTDTQYF

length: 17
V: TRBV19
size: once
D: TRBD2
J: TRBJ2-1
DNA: TGTGCCAGTAGTATAGATCCGGGACTAGCGGGAGAAAATGAGCAGTTCTTC
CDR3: CASSIDPGLAGENEQFF

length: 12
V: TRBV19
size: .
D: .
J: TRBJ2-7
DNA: TGTGCCAGTGGGAGAAGCTCCTACGAGCAGTACTTC
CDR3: CASGRSSYEQYF

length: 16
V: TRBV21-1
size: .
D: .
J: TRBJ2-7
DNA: TGTGCCAGCAGCAAAGCACCGGGACGGTTCTCCTACGAGCAGTACTTC
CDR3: CASSKAPGRFSYEQYF

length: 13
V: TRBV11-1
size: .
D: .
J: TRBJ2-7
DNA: TGTGCCAGCAGCTTCGGCGGCTCCTACGAGCAGTACTTC
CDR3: CASSFGGSYEQYF

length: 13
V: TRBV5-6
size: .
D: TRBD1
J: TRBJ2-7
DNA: TGTGCCAGCAGCCGCGGGACAGGGGGCGAGCAGTACTTC
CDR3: CASSRGTGGEQYF

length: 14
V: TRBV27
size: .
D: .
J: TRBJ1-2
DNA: TGTGCCAGCAGTTTAAGCTATGGATCGGAGGGCTACACCTTC
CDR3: CASSLSYGSEGYTF

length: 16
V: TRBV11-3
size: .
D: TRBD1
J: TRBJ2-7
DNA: TGTGCCAGCAGCTTAGAACGACAGGGGAGTTTCTACGAGCAGTACTTC
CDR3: CASSLERQGSFYEQYF

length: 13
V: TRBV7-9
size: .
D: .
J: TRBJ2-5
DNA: TGTGCCAGCAGGGTAGCAGGGAGAGAGACCCAGTACTTC
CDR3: CASRVAGRETQYF

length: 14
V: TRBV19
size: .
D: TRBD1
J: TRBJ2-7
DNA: TGTGCCAGTAGGGAGGGGACAGGATTCTACGAGCAGTACTTC
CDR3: CASREGTGFYEQYF

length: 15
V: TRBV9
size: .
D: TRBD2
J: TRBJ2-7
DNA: TGTGCCAGCAGCCCGGGGGGGACTAGCGGCTACGAGCAGTACTTC
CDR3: CASSPGGTSGYEQYF

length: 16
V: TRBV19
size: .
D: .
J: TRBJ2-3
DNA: TGTGCCAGTAGTATTTGGGCTAGCGACCCCACAGATACGCAGTATTTT
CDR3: CASSIWASDPTDTQYF

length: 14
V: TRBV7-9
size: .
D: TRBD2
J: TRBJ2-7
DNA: TGTGCCAGCAGCCTATATAGCGGGACCTACGAGCAGTACTTC
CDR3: CASSLYSGTYEQYF

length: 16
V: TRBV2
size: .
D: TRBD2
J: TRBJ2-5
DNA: TGTGCCAGCAGTGAAGGGGTTGCGGGAGTGGAAGAGACCCAGTACTTC
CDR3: CASSEGVAGVEETQYF

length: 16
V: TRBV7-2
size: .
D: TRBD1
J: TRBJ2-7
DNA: TGTGCCAGCAGCCCGGGACAGGGGCGACTTTACTACGAGCAGTACTTC
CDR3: CASSPGQGRLYYEQYF

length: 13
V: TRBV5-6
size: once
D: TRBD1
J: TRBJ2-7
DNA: TGTGCCAGTAAAACCGGACAGGCCTACGAGCAGTACTTC
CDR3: CASKTGQAYEQYF

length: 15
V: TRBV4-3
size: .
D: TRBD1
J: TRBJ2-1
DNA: TGCGCCAGCAGCCAAGACCTGGGGACAGCCAATGAGCAGTTCTTC
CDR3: CASSQDLGTANEQFF

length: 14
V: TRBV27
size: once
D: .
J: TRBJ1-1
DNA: TGTGCCAGCAATCTTAGGGGCGGGACCACTGAAGCTTTCTTT
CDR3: CASNLRGGTTEAFF

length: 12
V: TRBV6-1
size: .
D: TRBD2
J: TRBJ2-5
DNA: TGTGCCAGCGGCTTAGCGGGAGCGGCCCAGTACTTC
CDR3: CASGLAGAAQYF

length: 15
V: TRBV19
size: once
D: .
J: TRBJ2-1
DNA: TGTGCCAGTAGGGCTGAGGCGGGACCCTACAATGAGCAGTTCTTC
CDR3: CASRAEAGPYNEQFF

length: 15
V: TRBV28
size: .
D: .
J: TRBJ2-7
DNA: TGTGCCAGCAGTTCGTTCAGAGGGATGAGCTACGAGCAGTACTTC
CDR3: CASSSFRGMSYEQYF

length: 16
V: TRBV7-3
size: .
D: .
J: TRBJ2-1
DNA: TGTGCCAGCAGCACCCAAAAGCGGGCTCCCTACAATGAGCAGTTCTTC
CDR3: CASSTQKRAPYNEQFF

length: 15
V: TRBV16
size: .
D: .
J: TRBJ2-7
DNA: TGTGCCAGCAGCCAGATAGGCAGTTGGGACTACGAGCAGTACTTC
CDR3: CASSQIGSWDYEQYF